The rows below give T cell receptor gamma chains drawn from one sample of a study of intestinal T cells in coeliac disease. TCRdb reanalysed the multiplex PCR reads via CATT. The sample yields around 730 gamma-chain clones, around 47% seen once. Sequencing used a duodenal biopsy. The receptors were sampled from a human donor with celiac disease. CDR3s leave out the opening cysteine and the closing phenylalanine or tryptophan. Clone size is given for some rows only: seen once, a few or many times, or a class if the clone is expanded.

v_call	clone_size	cdr3_aa
TRGV4	few	ATWVGPIKKL
TRGV3	-	ATWDMELYYKKL
TRGV9	-	ALWEPPPGWFKI
TRGV11	large	ACWISHYYKKL
TRGV2	large	ATWDGLKKL
TRGV8	-	APGQNKKL
TRGV10	-	AAWADKKL
TRGV4	-	APGMGYDYKKL
TRGV2	-	ATWDGARYYKKL
TRGV2	-	ATWDARVKKL
TRGV8	few	ATWDRYWALGWFKI
TRGV2	-	ATWEGGRCDWIKT
TRGV10	-	AAWDPPKAYYKKL
TRGV8	-	ATWDLISTGWFKI
TRGV10	-	AAWTRPSTNKKL
TRGV3	large	ATWDWWGKKL